The 23 T cell receptor beta chains in this list originate from one sample, sequenced in a study of tissue T cells after allogeneic stem cell transplantation. Assay used: immunoSEQ multiplex PCR; TCRdb lists only in-frame clones, some missing. The sample contains 2,500 to 3,500 clones, approximately 60% of which appear only once. Stated time point: mouse harvest day 7 after allogeneic transplant. Each mouse received 10^7 T-cell-depleted marrow cells plus 10^6 splenic CD5+ T cells by tail vein. The specimen was gut tissue. These receptors originate from a female BALB/c mouse given C57BL/6 T cells with graft-versus-host disease after an allogeneic hematopoietic cell transplant.

By sample share, this clone is large. These gene names are mouse names. The missing CDR3 end, 1 residue past where the read stops, is filled in from the germline J gene. This chain uses TRBV12-1 with TRBJ2-7; D perhaps matches TRBD1 (7 bases). The CDR3 is 15 amino acids. Trimming stripped 0 bases from V and 0 bases from J, with 11 bases between. The V gene's germline CDR1 is SGHSN and CDR2 HYEKVE. CDR3 amino acids: CASSLEGASSYEQYF. Partial CDR3 DNA: TGTGCCAGCTCTCTCGAGGGGGCGAGCTCCTATGAACAGTAC.

Notes on this clone: Germline and genes: mouse. The read ends 1 residue shy of where the CDR3 ends; the end is completed using the germline J gene. V is TRBV13-1 and J is TRBJ2-5; 8 nucleotides match TRBD2. The germline V gene has CDR1 NSHNY and CDR2 SYGAGN. The CDR3 extends over 14 amino acids. Trimming at V came to 5 bases and at J to 2 bases, leaving 4 bases not matched to a gene. CDR3 amino acids: CASRDWGFQDTQYF. Incomplete CDR3 DNA: TGTGCCAGCAGAGACTGGGGCTTCCAAGACACCCAGTAC.

Details on this clone: Mouse germline and gene names are used. Incomplete CDR3 DNA: TGTGCCGGGACAGCCAATAATTCGCCCCTCTAC. Its translation is CAGTANNSPLY. The complete CDR3 sequence is CAGTANNSPLYF. The rearrangement links TRBV31 to TRBJ1-6, with TRBD1 matching over 7 bases. The sequence runs out 1 residue before the end of the CDR3; the remainder is reconstructed from the germline J gene. TRBJ1-6 is designated an ORF whose function remains uncertain. V trimming: 8 bases; J trimming: 5 bases; junction bases outside the gene matches: 3. The CDR3 is 12 amino acids. Germline values: CDR1 GKSSPN, CDR2 SITVG.

Concerning this clone: Gene names are mouse gene names. The read stops 1 residue short of the end of the CDR3; the missing end is completed from the germline J gene. Other DNA sequences in this specimen translate into the identical CDR3. V and J are TRBV26 and TRBJ2-5, with TRBD1 identical over 8 bases. Per germline, CDR1 KGHPV and CDR2 FQNQEV (reference sequence). Trimming removed 2 bases from V and 6 bases from J; junction bases left unmatched: 4. This CDR3 region has 14 residues. The covered CDR3 bases are TGTGCCAGCAGTCTGGGACAGGGAAGGGACACCCAGTAC. It encodes CASSLGQGRDTQY. The CDR3 in its entirety is CASSLGQGRDTQYF.

In the case of this clone: Mouse gene names and germline throughout. The CDR3 end lies 1 residue beyond the end of the read and is filled in from the germline J gene. V is TRBV13-1 and J is TRBJ2-7; D perhaps matches TRBD1 (6 bases). The CDR3 totals 10 residues. Per germline, CDR1 NSHNY and CDR2 SYGAGN. Between the trimmed V and J ends, which lost 5 bases and 7 bases, there was a span of 7 bases. The CDR3 sequence is CASRGTEQYF. The CDR3 DNA, read in part, is TGTGCCAGCAGGGGGACAGAACAGTAC.

A remark on this clone: The genes and germline here are from mouse. The read gets to within 1 residue of the CDR3 end, and the germline J gene fills in the rest. V gene TRBV4 combines with J gene TRBJ2-4, with TRBD2 identical over 7 bases. Trimming removed 6 bases from V and 2 bases from J; junction bases left unmatched: 5. There are 14 residues in the CDR3. Germline V CDR1 and CDR2: LGHDT, YNNKQL (reference sequence). The CDR3 protein is CASRGWGYQNTLYF. CDR3 bases read: TGTGCCAGCAGGGGCTGGGGGTATCAAAACACCTTGTAC.

A remark on this clone: Mouse germline and gene names are used. The CDR3 end lies 1 residue beyond the end of the read and is filled in from the germline J gene. The chain combines TRBV1 with TRBJ2-5, with 9 bases aligning to TRBD1. The CDR3 length is 14 residues. The germline CDR1 and CDR2 sequences are NSQYPW and LRSPGD (reference sequence). V was pared by 3 bases and J by 7 bases, with 5 bases of the junction left unmatched. The CDR3 loop reads CTCSARQGENTQYF. The sequenced CDR3 bases are TGCACCTGCAGTGCCCGACAGGGGGAGAACACCCAGTAC.

Regarding this clone: Mouse gene names and germline throughout. The read ends 1 residue early relative to the CDR3; the germline J gene fills the gap. This sequence joins TRBV23 and TRBJ1-2. CDR1 and CDR2 from the germline V gene are KGHTA and FQNQQP. CDR3 size: 13 residues. CDR3 bases read: TGCTCCAGCAGTCAATCGGGGAACTCCGACTACACC. Amino acids: CSSSQSGNSDYT. The complete CDR3 reads CSSSQSGNSDYTF.

On this clone: All gene names here are mouse names. The read ends 1 residue before the CDR3 terminus; that terminus is restored from the germline J gene. This chain uses TRBV26 with TRBJ1-3; D gene unclear. V was cut by 2 bases and J by 0 bases, with 5 bases left in between. The CDR3 has 14 amino acids. Germline assignment: CDR1 KGHPV and CDR2 FQNQEV (reference sequence). Here the CDR3 reads CASSLDNSGNTLYF. CDR3 bases read: TGTGCCAGCAGTCTGGACAATTCTGGAAATACGCTCTAT.

This clone ranks as large. Mouse gene names apply. The read terminates 1 residue before the CDR3 end, so the remaining end is supplied by the germline J gene. The chain carries TRBV2 and TRBJ2-7; 11 bases are a match to TRBD2. CDR3 length: 15 residues. In germline, CDR1 is LGHNA, CDR2 YSYQKL. V shed 0 bases, J shed 5 bases, and the junction held 3 bases outside the gene matches. The CDR3 region is CASSQDEGLGDEQYF. Incomplete CDR3 DNA: TGTGCCAGCAGCCAAGATGAGGGACTGGGGGATGAACAGTAC.

A few counts support this clone. Gene names and germline match the mouse. The read halts 1 residue ahead of the CDR3 end, with the missing end drawn from the germline J gene. The chain recombines TRBV13-1 with TRBJ2-7; 7 nucleotides match TRBD1. Unmatched junction bases numbered 2, after V lost 2 bases and J lost 0 bases. The germline gives CDR1 NSHNY, CDR2 SYGAGN. CDR3 length: 14 residues. CDR3 DNA (partial): TGTGCCAGCAGTGAACGACAGGGCTCCTATGAACAGTAC. Protein product: CASSERQGSYEQY. The whole CDR3 is CASSERQGSYEQYF.

This clone has only a few counts. Gene names and germline match the mouse. Read data end 1 residue before the CDR3 end; the end is taken from the germline J gene. This rearrangement joins TRBV12-1 to TRBJ1-5, with 10 bases identical to TRBD1. The CDR3 has 15 amino acids. Per the germline V gene, CDR1 is SGHSN and CDR2 is HYEKVE. V shed 2 bases and J 3 bases; nucleotides not matched to a gene: 3. CDR3 bases read: TGTGCCAGCTCTCCCCGACAGGGGGCCAACCAGGCTCCGCTT. Translated, it gives CASSPRQGANQAPL. The whole CDR3 region reads CASSPRQGANQAPLF.

For this clone: Mouse gene names apply. The read ends 1 residue early relative to the CDR3; the germline J gene fills the gap. The V gene is TRBV19, the J gene TRBJ1-1; tentatively, D is TRBD1 (5 bases). This CDR3 contains 14 residues. Germline CDR1 and CDR2: FNHDT and SITEND (reference sequence). The V gene lost 2 bases and the J gene lost 0 bases, with 8 bases spanning the gap. CDR3 bases read: TGTGCCAGCAGTATGGGGACGGCAAACACAGAAGTCTTC. This translates into CASSMGTANTEVF. The whole CDR3 protein is CASSMGTANTEVFF.

Worth noting for this clone: Mouse names are used for the genes. The CDR3 end lies 1 residue beyond the end of the read and is filled in from the germline J gene. The J gene is TRBJ2-1, the V gene TRBV26; no firm D call. In germline, CDR1 is KGHPV, CDR2 FQNQEV (reference sequence). The germline V and J ends were trimmed by 5 bases and 3 bases, with 5 bases remaining between them. The length of the CDR3 is 12 residues. Incomplete CDR3 DNA: TGTGCCAGCAGTGCCGGCTATGCTGAGCAGTTC. As protein: CASSAGYAEQF. The entire CDR3 sequence reads CASSAGYAEQFF.

This clone was seen just once. All gene names here are mouse names. The CDR3 is cut off 1 residue early in the read; its end comes from the germline J gene. The gene calls are TRBV23 and TRBJ2-3; the table calls TRBD2, which could not be checked here. This CDR3 comprises 13 residues. The germline CDR1 and CDR2 sequences are KGHTA and FQNQQP. CDR3 loop: CSSSLTGAETLYF. CDR3 DNA, as far as it was read: TGCTCCAGCAGCCTAACTGGGGCAGAAACGCTGTAT.

A remark on this clone: Gene labels here are mouse ones. The read gets to within 1 residue of the CDR3 end, and the germline J gene fills in the rest. The J gene is TRBJ2-5, the V gene TRBV4, with TRBD2 matching 7 bases. This CDR3 is built from 14 residues. Germline CDR1 is LGHDT and CDR2 is YNNKQL (reference sequence). The V gene end was trimmed by 5 bases and the J gene end by 2 bases; junction bases not matched to a gene: 4. CDR3 loop: CASSNWGIQDTQYF. Partial CDR3 DNA: TGTGCCAGCAGCAACTGGGGAATCCAAGACACCCAGTAC.

This clone turned up a few times. Germline and genes here are mouse. The sequenced fragment ends 1 residue before the CDR3 boundary, so the rest is inferred from the germline J gene. The chain couples TRBV26 to TRBJ2-7; 8 bases map to TRBD2. V trimming: 2 bases; J trimming: 4 bases; junction bases outside the gene matches: 1. The CDR3 has 13 amino acids. From germline, CDR1 is KGHPV and CDR2 FQNQEV (reference sequence). The CDR3 loop reads CASSLGLGYEQYF. The sequenced part of the CDR3 DNA is TGTGCCAGCAGTCTGGGACTGGGATATGAACAGTAC. The variable domain in full, completed from reference TRBV26 and TRBJ2-7, reads NSKVIQTPRYLVKGQGQKAKMRCIPEKGHPVVFWYQQNKNNEFKFLINFQNQEVLQQIDMTEKRFSAECPSNSPCSLEIQSSEAGDSALYLCASSLGLGYEQYFGPGTRLTVL.

This clone has a handful of counts. Mouse gene names apply. The sequence runs out 1 residue before the end of the CDR3; the remainder is reconstructed from the germline J gene. V gene TRBV12-1 combines with J gene TRBJ1-2; D uncertain. V lost 0 bases, J lost 6 bases, and 4 bases lay in between. From germline, CDR1 is SGHSN and CDR2 HYEKVE. The CDR3 sequence is 11 residues long. CDR3 protein: CASSLGADYTF. CDR3 bases read: TGTGCCAGCTCTCTCGGGGCCGACTACACC.

This clone turned up a few times. These gene names are mouse names. The sequenced fragment ends 1 residue before the CDR3 boundary, so the rest is inferred from the germline J gene. The V and J genes are TRBV3 and TRBJ2-7, with 10 bases that match TRBD1. CDR3 length: 14 amino acids. J gave up 3 bases and V 1 base, and 0 bases lay outside the gene matches. Germline V gene sequence: CDR1 SNHLY, CDR2 FYNGKV (reference sequence). Partial CDR3 DNA: TGTGCCAGCAGCTTAGGGGACAGGGGCTATGAACAGTAC. Encoded protein: CASSLGDRGYEQY. The whole CDR3 reads CASSLGDRGYEQYF.

Remarks on this clone: Gene names denote mouse genes. Read sequence stops 1 residue before the CDR3 end, and the germline J gene provides the missing end. V usage is TRBV15 and J usage is TRBJ1-3; D is uncertain. Germline CDR1 SGHND, CDR2 FRSKSL. Trimming cost V 6 bases and J 0 bases, with 9 bases left between them. The CDR3 loop spans 14 amino acids. The CDR3: CASSTGRSGNTLYF. Incomplete CDR3 DNA: TGTGCCAGCAGCACGGGTCGTTCTGGAAATACGCTCTAT.

Comments on this clone: The germline and genes are mouse ones. The CDR3 here is CAWSGTANTGQLYF. The sequenced CDR3 bases are TGTGCCTGGAGTGGGACAGCAAACACCGGGCAGCTCTAC. V and J are TRBV31 and TRBJ2-2; the match to TRBD1 covers 7 bases. The read ends 1 residue shy of where the CDR3 ends; the end is completed using the germline J gene. The germline V gene encodes CDR1 GKSSPN and CDR2 SITVG. The CDR3 contains 14 residues. V was pared by 2 bases and J by 0 bases, with 0 bases of the junction left unmatched.

As for this clone: These gene names are mouse names. The CDR3 end lies 1 residue beyond the end of the read and is filled in from the germline J gene. This rearrangement joins TRBV13-3 to TRBJ1-6; 8 bases align to TRBD1. TRBJ1-6 is identified as an open reading frame with a role that is uncertain. V shed 8 bases, J shed 1 base, and the junction held 2 bases outside the gene matches. The CDR3 length is 14 residues. From germline, CDR1 is NNHDY and CDR2 SYVADS. The CDR3 protein is CASRQGSYNSPLYF. The CDR3 DNA, read in part, is TGTGCCAGTAGACAGGGGTCCTATAATTCGCCCCTCTAC.

This clone was seen a handful of times. Germline and genes here are mouse. Read sequence stops 1 residue before the CDR3 end, and the germline J gene provides the missing end. The chain employs TRBV19 and TRBJ2-7; 7 bases are shared with TRBD1. Losses at the gene ends were 4 bases for V and 4 bases for J; bases not matched to a gene: 8. The CDR3 extends over 14 amino acids. Germline loops: CDR1 FNHDT, CDR2 SITEND (reference sequence). CDR3 DNA (partial): TGTGCCAGCAGTTATACCGGGACAGTGTATGAACAGTAC. This translates into CASSYTGTVYEQY. In full, the CDR3 is CASSYTGTVYEQYF. The variable domain in full, completed from reference TRBV19 and TRBJ2-7, reads GGIITQTPKFLIGQEGQKLTLKCQQNFNHDTMYWYRQDSGKGLRLIYYSITENDLQKGDLSEGYDASREKKSSFSLTVTSAQKNEMAVFLCASSYTGTVYEQYFGPGTRLTVL.